The clone carrying this T cell receptor (beta chain) appeared many times. The entry originates in a study of human T cells and chemical hapten exposure. Overall study: The variation in per-sample TCR yields arose mainly from small differences in pooled library volumes.

Indicated time point: healthy volunteer bleed at 6 weeks. Unfractionated whole blood was the source from which total RNA was extracted. V was cut by 3 bases and J by 2 bases, with 6 bases left in between. The CDR3 is made up of 13 amino acids. Germline assignment: CDR1 MDHEN and CDR2 SYDVKM. Individual cDNA molecules in this library carried unique molecular identifiers. Per the original methods: With a range of about 23,224 to 700,000, the median per sample was 95,638 TCRs. TCRdb called the RACE reads again in MiXCR, with one record for every CDR3 protein. Here the V and J calls rest on TCRdb's processing, not on the authors' analysis. Of under 50,000 distinct CDR3 sequences listed, around 3.6% were seen once; the top ten hold roughly 5.9%.

This chain connects TRBV28 to TRBJ2-3, with D unclear. The receptor's source is a human donor in good health. Some clones in this sample may be carry-over from other donors' samples. The sample comprised whole blood. The CDR3 DNA sequence: TGTGCCAGCAGTTTCCCCCCCACAGATACGCAGTATTTT. This codes for CASSFPPTDTQYF. Drawing the rest from reference TRBV28 and TRBJ2-3, the complete variable domain is DVKVTQSSRYLVKRTGEKVFLECVQDMDHENMFWYRQDPGLGLRLIYFSYDVKMKEKGDIPEGYSVSREKKERFSLILESASTNQTSMYLCASSFPPTDTQYFGPGTRLTVL.